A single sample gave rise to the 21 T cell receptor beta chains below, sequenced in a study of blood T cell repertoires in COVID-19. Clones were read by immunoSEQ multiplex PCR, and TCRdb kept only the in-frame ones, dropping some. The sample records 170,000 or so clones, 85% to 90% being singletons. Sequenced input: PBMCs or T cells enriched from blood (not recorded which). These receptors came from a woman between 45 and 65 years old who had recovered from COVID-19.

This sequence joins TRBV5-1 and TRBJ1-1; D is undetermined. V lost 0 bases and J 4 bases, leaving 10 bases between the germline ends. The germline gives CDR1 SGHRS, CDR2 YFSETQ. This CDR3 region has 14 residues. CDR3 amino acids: CASSLGGDGTEAFF. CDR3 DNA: TGCGCCAGCAGCTTGGGGGGAGACGGCACTGAAGCTTTCTTT.

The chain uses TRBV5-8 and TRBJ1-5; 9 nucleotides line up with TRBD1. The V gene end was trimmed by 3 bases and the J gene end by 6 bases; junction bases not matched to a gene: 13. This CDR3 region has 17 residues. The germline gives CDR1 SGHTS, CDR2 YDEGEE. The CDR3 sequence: CASSSSVGQGRGQPQHF. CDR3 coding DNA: TGTGCCAGCAGCTCCTCGGTGGGACAGGGAAGAGGTCAGCCCCAGCATTTT.

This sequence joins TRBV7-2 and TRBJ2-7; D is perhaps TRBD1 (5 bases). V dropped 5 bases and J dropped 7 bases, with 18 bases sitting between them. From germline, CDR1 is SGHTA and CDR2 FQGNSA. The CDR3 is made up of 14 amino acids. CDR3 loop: CASSQSGQGEEQYF. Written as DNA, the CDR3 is TGTGCCAGCAGCCAGAGTGGACAAGGCGAGGAGCAGTACTTC.

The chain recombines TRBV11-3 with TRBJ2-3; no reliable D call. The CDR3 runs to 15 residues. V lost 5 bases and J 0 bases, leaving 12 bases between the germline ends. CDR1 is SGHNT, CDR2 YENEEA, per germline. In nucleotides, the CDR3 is TGTGCCAGCAGCCCCCCCCTCCTTAGCACAGATACGCAGTATTTT. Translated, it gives CASSPPLLSTDTQYF.

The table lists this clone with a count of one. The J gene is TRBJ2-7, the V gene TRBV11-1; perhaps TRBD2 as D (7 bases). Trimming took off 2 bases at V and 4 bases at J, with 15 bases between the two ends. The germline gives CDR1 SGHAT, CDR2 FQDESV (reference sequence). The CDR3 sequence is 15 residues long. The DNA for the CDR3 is TGTGCCAGCAGCTTAAGATGGGGGGGCCCTTACGAGCAGTACTTC. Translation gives CASSLRWGGPYEQYF.

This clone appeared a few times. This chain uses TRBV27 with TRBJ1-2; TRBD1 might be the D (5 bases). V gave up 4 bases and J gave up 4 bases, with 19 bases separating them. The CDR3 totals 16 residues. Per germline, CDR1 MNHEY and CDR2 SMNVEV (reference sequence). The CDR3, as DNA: TGTGCCAGCAGTTCCGAACCACGACAGCCCCTCTATGGCTACACCTTC. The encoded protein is CASSSEPRQPLYGYTF.

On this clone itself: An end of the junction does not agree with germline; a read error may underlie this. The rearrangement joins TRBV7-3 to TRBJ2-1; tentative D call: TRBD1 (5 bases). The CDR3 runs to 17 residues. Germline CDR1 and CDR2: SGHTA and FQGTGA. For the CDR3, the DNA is TGTGCCAGCAGCTTATCTAAGTTCCAGGGCGTCTACGATGAGCAGTTCTTC. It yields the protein CASSLSKFQGVYDEQFF.

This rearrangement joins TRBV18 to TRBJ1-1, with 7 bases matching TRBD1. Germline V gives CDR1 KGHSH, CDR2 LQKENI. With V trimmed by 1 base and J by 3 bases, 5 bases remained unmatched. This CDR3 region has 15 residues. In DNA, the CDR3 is TGTGCCAGCTCACCACGTTTCGGACAGGACACTGAAGCTTTCTTT. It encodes CASSPRFGQDTEAFF.

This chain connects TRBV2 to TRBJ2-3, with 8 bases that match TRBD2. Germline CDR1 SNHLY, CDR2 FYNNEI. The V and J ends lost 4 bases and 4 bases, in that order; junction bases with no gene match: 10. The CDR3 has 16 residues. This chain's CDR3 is CASSAPAGGLADTQYF. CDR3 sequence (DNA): TGTGCCAGCAGTGCCCCCGCGGGGGGCCTTGCAGATACGCAGTATTTT.

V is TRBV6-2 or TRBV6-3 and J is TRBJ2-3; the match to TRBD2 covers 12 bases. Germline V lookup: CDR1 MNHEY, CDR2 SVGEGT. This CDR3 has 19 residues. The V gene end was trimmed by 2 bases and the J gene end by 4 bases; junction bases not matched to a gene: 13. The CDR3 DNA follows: TGTGCCAGCAGTTACCCCCCTAGCGGGGGGGCCTTAGTGCCAGATACGCAGTATTTT. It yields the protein CASSYPPSGGALVPDTQYF.

The CDR3 DNA reads as TGCAGCGTTGAGGGGACAATGAACACTGAAGCTTTCTTT. This translates into CSVEGTMNTEAFF. The J gene is TRBJ1-1, the V gene TRBV29-1, with D maybe TRBD1 (6 bases). V lost 3 bases and J lost 0, with 8 bases in between. Germline lookup yields CDR1 SQVTM and CDR2 ANQGSEA. The CDR3 totals 13 residues.

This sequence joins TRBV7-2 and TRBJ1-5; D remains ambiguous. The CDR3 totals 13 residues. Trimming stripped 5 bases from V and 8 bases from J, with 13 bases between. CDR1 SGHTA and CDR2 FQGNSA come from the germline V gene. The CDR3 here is CASSPFSGEPQHF. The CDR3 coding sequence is TGTGCCAGCAGCCCCTTTTCCGGAGAGCCCCAGCATTTT. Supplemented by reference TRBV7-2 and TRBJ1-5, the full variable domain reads GAGVSQSPSNKVTEKGKDVELRCDPISGHTALYWYRQSLGQGLEFLIYFQGNSAPDKSGLPSDRFSAERTGGSVSTLTIQRTQQEDSAVYLCASSPFSGEPQHFGDGTRLSIL.

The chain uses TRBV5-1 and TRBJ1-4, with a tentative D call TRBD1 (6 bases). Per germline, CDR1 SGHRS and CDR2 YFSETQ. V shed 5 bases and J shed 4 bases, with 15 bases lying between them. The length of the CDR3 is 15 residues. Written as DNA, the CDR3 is TGCGCCAGCAGAACTACAGGACAGATTAATGAAAAACTGTTTTTT. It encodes CASRTTGQINEKLFF.

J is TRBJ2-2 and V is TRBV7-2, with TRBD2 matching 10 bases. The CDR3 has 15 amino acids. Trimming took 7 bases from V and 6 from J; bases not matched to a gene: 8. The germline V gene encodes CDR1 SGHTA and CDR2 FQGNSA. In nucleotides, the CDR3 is TGTGCCAGCACGCTAACTAGCGGGGTCGCCGGGGAGCTGTTTTTT. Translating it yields CASTLTSGVAGELFF.

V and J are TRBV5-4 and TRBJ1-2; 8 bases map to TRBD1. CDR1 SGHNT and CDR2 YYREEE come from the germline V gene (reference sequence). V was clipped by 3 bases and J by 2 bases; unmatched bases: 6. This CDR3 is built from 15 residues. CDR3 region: CASSSQGAVNYGYTF. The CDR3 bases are TGTGCCAGCAGCTCTCAGGGGGCGGTAAACTATGGCTACACCTTC.

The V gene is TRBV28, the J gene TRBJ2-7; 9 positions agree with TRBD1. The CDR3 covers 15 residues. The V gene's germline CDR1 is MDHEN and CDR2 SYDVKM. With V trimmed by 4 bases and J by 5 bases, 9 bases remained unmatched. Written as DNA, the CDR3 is TGTGCCAGCAGTTCGGGACAGGGATTTCTCGACGAGCAGTACTTC. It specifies CASSSGQGFLDEQYF.

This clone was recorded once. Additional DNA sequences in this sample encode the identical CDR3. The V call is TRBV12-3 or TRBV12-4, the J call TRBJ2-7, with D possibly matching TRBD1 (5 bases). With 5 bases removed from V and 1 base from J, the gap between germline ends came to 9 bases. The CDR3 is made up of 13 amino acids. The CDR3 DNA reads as TGTGCCAGCAGTCCCGACAGATCCTACGAGCAGTACTTC. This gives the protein CASSPDRSYEQYF.

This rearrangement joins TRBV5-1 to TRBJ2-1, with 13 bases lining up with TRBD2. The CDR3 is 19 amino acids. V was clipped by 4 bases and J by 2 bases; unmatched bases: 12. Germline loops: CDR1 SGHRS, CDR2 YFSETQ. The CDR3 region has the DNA TGCGCCAGCAGCCGACGACTAGCGGGGGGAAATTTGGCCTACAATGAGCAGTTCTTC. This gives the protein CASSRRLAGGNLAYNEQFF.

CDR3 sequence reads: CASRAGGEETQYF. The DNA of the CDR3 is TGTGCCAGCAGAGCGGGGGGGGAAGAGACCCAGTACTTC. J is TRBJ2-5 and V is TRBV28; 10 nucleotides align to TRBD2. The germline gives CDR1 MDHEN, CDR2 SYDVKM. With 6 bases clipped from V and 3 bases from J, the junction kept 1 base outside the gene matches. CDR3 length: 13 residues.

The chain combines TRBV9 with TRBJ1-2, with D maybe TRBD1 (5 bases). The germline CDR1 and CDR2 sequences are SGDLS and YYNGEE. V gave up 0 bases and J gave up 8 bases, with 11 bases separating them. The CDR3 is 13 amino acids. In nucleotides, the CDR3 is TGTGCCAGCAGCGTAGTCCAGGGTAGCGGCTACACCTTC. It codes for CASSVVQGSGYTF.

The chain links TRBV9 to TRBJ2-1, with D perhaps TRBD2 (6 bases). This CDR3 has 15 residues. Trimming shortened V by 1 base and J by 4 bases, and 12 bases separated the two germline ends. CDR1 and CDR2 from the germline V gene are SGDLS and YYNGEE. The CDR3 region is CASSVSGSPYNEQFF. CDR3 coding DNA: TGTGCCAGCAGCGTATCCGGGAGTCCTTACAATGAGCAGTTCTTC.